This section outlines one T cell receptor beta chain sequence together with its context. The data belong to a study of blood T cell repertoires in COVID-19. The participants were between roughly 18 and 89 years old and came from 24 US areas. TCRdb's copy holds only in-frame clones and misses some; the assay was immunoSEQ multiplex PCR. Of about 130,000 clones in the sample, approximately 86% were seen once. Per germline, CDR1 SGHRS and CDR2 YFSETQ. Trimming at V came to 4 bases and at J to 7 bases, leaving 10 bases not matched to a gene. There are 15 residues in the CDR3. The receptor was derived from a woman aged 45-65 years who had recovered from COVID-19. The chain couples TRBV5-1 to TRBJ1-4; 7 positions match TRBD1. The sequenced sample was PBMCs or T cells enriched from blood (not recorded which). CDR3 sequence reads: CASSPQQGISEKLFF. The CDR3, as DNA: TGCGCCAGCAGCCCTCAACAGGGGATAAGTGAAAAACTGTTTTTT.